A selection of T cell receptor beta chains follows, all from one sample in a study of blood T cell repertoires in COVID-19. TCRdb keeps only in-frame clones here, not all; method: immunoSEQ multiplex PCR. The sample shows approximately 250,000 clones, 84% of them seen only once. The sequenced sample was peripheral blood. The receptors come from a man between 50 and 59 years old with acute or convalescent COVID-19. The CDR3 runs from the conserved cysteine through the conserved F or W. D genes are given only for firm matches. Clone size is stated in some rows and not others, as once, few, many or a class when expanded.

clone_size: -
j_call: TRBJ2-2
v_call: TRBV7-8
d_call: -
cdr3_nt: TGTGCCAGCAGCTTCGGCGGGGAGCTGTTTTTT
cdr3_aa: CASSFGGELFF

clone_size: -
j_call: TRBJ2-5
v_call: TRBV18
d_call: TRBD1
cdr3_nt: TGTGCCAGCTCATTCGGACAGGTACCACAAGAGACCCAGTACTTC
cdr3_aa: CASSFGQVPQETQYF

clone_size: -
j_call: TRBJ2-7
v_call: TRBV7-2
d_call: -
cdr3_nt: TGTGCCAGCAGCTTAGCGGTTCAGGCGGGATACGAGCAGTACTTC
cdr3_aa: CASSLAVQAGYEQYF

clone_size: -
j_call: TRBJ2-1
v_call: TRBV11-3
d_call: -
cdr3_nt: TGTGCCAGCAGCTTGACAGGCGTTTTGCACAATGAGCAGTTCTTC
cdr3_aa: CASSLTGVLHNEQFF

clone_size: -
j_call: TRBJ1-2
v_call: TRBV7-9
d_call: -
cdr3_nt: TGTGCCAGCAGCTTAGATGGCGACAATTTAGGCTACACCTTC
cdr3_aa: CASSLDGDNLGYTF

clone_size: -
j_call: TRBJ2-5
v_call: TRBV12-3/TRBV12-4
d_call: -
cdr3_nt: TGTGCCAGCAGTTTTGTCGGAGAGACCCAGTACTTC
cdr3_aa: CASSFVGETQYF

clone_size: few
j_call: TRBJ2-5
v_call: TRBV7-9
d_call: TRBD1
cdr3_nt: TGTGCCAGCAGCTTGGGACAGGGGCAAGAGACCCAGTACTTC
cdr3_aa: CASSLGQGQETQYF

clone_size: -
j_call: TRBJ1-1
v_call: TRBV28
d_call: -
cdr3_nt: TGTGCCACCAGAGCCGCGGCTTGGAACACTGAAGCTTTCTTT
cdr3_aa: CATRAAAWNTEAFF

clone_size: -
j_call: TRBJ2-7
v_call: TRBV19
d_call: TRBD1
cdr3_nt: TGTGCCAGTAGTATGCAACAGGGGGAGCAGTACTTC
cdr3_aa: CASSMQQGEQYF

clone_size: -
j_call: TRBJ1-2
v_call: TRBV5-1
d_call: -
cdr3_nt: TGCGCCAGCAGCTTGGCCCCCGGCGGGGGCTACACCTTC
cdr3_aa: CASSLAPGGGYTF

clone_size: -
j_call: TRBJ1-1
v_call: TRBV6-1
d_call: TRBD1
cdr3_nt: TGTGCCAGCAGTGAAGGTACCTTCGGGACAGGAAGATTTGGGACTGAAGCTTTCTTT
cdr3_aa: CASSEGTFGTGRFGTEAFF